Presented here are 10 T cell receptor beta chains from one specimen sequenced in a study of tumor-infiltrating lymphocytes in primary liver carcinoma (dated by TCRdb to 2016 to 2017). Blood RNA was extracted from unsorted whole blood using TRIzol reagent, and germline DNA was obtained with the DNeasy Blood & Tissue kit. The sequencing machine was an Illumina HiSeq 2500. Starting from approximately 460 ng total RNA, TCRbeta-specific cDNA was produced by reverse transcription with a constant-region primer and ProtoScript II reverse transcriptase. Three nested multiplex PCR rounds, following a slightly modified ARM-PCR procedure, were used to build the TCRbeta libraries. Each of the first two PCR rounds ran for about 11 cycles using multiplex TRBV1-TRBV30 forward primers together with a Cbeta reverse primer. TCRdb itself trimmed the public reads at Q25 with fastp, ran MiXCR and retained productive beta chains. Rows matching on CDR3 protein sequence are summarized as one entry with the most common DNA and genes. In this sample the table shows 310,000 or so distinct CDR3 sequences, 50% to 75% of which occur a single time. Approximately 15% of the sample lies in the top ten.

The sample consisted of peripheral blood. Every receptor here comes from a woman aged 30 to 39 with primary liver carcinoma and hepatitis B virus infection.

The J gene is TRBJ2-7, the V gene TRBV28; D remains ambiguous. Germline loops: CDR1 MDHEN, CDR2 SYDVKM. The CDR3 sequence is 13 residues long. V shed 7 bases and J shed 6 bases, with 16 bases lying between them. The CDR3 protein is CASIPRQLREQYF. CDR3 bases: TGTGCCAGCATCCCACGGCAACTACGCGAGCAGTACTTC.

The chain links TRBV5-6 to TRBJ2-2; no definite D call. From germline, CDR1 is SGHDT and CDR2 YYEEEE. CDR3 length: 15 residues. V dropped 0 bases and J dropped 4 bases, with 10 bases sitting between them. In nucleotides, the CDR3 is TGTGCCAGCAGCTTGGAGTCCAGAGTCACCGGGGAGCTGTTTTTT. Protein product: CASSLESRVTGELFF.

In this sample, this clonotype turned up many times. Here the CDR3 DNA reads TGTGCCAGCAGCCTAGGACTAGCGGGAGTGAACGAGCAGTACTTC. Translated: CASSLGLAGVNEQYF. The rearrangement joins TRBV12-3 or TRBV12-4 to TRBJ2-7; TRBD2 matches at 13 bases. V lost 6 bases to trimming and J lost 5 bases; unmatched junction nucleotides: 7. This CDR3 comprises 15 residues.

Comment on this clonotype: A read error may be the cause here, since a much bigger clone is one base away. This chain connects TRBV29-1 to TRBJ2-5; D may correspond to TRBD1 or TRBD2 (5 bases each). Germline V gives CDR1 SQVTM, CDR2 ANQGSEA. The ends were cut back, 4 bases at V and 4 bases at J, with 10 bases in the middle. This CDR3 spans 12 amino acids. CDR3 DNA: TGCAGCGTTGGGGGGTACCGAGAGACCCAGTACTTC. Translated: CSVGGYRETQYF. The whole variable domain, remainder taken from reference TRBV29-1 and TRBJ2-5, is SAVISQKPSRDICQRGTSLTIQCQVDSQVTMMFWYRQQPGQSLTLIATANQGSEATYESGFVIDKFPISRPNLTFSTLTVSNMSPEDSSIYLCSVGGYRETQYFGPGTRLLVL.

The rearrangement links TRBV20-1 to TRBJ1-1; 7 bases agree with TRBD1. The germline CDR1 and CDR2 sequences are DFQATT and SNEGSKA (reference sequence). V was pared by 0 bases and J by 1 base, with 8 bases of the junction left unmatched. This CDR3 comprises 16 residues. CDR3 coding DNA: TGCAGTGCTAGAGACCCCAACAGGGGTAGGAACACTGAAGCTTTCTTT. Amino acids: CSARDPNRGRNTEAFF.

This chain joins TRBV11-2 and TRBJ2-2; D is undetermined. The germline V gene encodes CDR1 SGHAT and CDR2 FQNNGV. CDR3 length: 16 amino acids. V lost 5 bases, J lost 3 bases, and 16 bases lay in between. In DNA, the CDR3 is TGTGCCAGCAGCCCCGAGACATGCACTTACACCGGGGAGCTGTTTTTT. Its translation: CASSPETCTYTGELFF.

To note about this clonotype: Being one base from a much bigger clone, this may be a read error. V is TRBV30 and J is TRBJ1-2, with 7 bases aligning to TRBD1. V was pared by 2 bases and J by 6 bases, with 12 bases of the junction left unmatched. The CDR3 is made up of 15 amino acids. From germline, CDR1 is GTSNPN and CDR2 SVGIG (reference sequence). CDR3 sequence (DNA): TGTGCCTGGAGTCAAGTTGAGGGGGCGAGCCATGGCTACACCTTC. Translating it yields CAWSQVEGASHGYTF.

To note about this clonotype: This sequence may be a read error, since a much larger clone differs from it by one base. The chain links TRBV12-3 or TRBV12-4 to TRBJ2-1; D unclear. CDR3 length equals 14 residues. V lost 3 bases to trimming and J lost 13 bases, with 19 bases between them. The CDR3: CASSFIPRSSDQFF. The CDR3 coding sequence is TGTGCCAGCAGTTTTATCCCCCGGAGCAGTGATCAGTTCTTC.

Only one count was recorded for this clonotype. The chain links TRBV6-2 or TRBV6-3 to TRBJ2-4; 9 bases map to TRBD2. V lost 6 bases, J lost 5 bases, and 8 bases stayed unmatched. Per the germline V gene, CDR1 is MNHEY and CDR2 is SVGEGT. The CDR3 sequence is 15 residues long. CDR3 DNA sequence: TGTGCCAGCAGCGTCAGACTAGCGGCACAAAACATTCAGTACTTC. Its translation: CASSVRLAAQNIQYF.

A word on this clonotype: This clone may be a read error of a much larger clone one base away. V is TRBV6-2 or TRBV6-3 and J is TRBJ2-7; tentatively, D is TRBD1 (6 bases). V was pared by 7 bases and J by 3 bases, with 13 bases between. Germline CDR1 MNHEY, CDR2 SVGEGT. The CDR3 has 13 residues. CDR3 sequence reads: CASTRQAYYEQYF. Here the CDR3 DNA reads TGTGCCAGCACTAGACAGGCTTACTACGAGCAGTACTTC.